Below are 5 T cell receptor beta chains sequenced from a single sample in a study of PD-1 blockade in classical Hodgkin lymphoma. Each patient's relapse followed autologous stem cell transplantation, and brentuximab vedotin exposure varied. Repertoires were generated with immunoSEQ multiplex PCR, while TCRdb's copy carries only in-frame clones and drops some. The repertoire holds 25,000 to 35,000 clones, with approximately 70% as singletons. The material sequenced was peripheral blood mononuclear cells (PBMCs), taken before the second cycle of nivolumab. Receptor source: a human donor with classical Hodgkin lymphoma.

This chain connects TRBV28 to TRBJ2-7; D might be TRBD2 (6 bases). This CDR3 contains 14 residues. V was shortened by 3 bases and J by 3 bases, with 12 bases between the two germline ends. From germline, CDR1 is MDHEN and CDR2 SYDVKM. CDR3 sequence (DNA): TGTGCCAGCAGTTTGGGGGGACGGAGCTACGAGCAGTACGTC. Its protein is CASSLGGRSYEQYV.

The V gene is TRBV2, the J gene TRBJ1-1; 10 bases map to TRBD1. The CDR3 sequence is 13 residues long. Germline trimming cut 7 bases from V and 7 bases from J; bases unmatched to any gene: 6. Germline assignment: CDR1 SNHLY and CDR2 FYNNEI. CDR3 sequence reads: CASKPGQGFEAFF. The CDR3 coding sequence is TGTGCCAGCAAGCCGGGACAGGGGTTTGAAGCTTTCTTT.

The gene calls are TRBV7-9 and TRBJ1-2, with D hard to call. The CDR3 loop spans 13 amino acids. The germline CDR1 and CDR2 sequences are SEHNR and FQNEAQ (reference sequence). Trimming cost V 1 base and J 7 bases, with 10 bases left between them. The CDR3 here is CASSLDGLFGYTF. DNA for the CDR3: TGTGCCAGCAGCTTAGATGGGTTGTTTGGCTACACCTTC.

The chain carries TRBV4-1 and TRBJ1-1, with 7 bases lining up with TRBD1. The CDR3 spans 15 residues. The V and J ends lost 4 bases and 0 bases, in that order; junction bases with no gene match: 5. CDR1 and CDR2 (germline): MGHRA, YSYEKL. The CDR3 loop is CASSPDRALNTEAFF. CDR3 nucleotide sequence: TGCGCCAGCAGCCCAGACAGGGCTTTGAACACTGAAGCTTTCTTT.

This rearrangement joins TRBV19 to TRBJ1-2; D call uncertain. Germline V gives CDR1 LNHDA, CDR2 SQIVND (reference sequence). The CDR3 consists of 13 residues. V lost 6 bases to trimming and J lost 3 bases, with 11 bases between them. The CDR3 spells CASSRGVDYGYTF. DNA of the CDR3: TGTGCCAGTAGCCGTGGGGTTGACTATGGCTACACCTTC.